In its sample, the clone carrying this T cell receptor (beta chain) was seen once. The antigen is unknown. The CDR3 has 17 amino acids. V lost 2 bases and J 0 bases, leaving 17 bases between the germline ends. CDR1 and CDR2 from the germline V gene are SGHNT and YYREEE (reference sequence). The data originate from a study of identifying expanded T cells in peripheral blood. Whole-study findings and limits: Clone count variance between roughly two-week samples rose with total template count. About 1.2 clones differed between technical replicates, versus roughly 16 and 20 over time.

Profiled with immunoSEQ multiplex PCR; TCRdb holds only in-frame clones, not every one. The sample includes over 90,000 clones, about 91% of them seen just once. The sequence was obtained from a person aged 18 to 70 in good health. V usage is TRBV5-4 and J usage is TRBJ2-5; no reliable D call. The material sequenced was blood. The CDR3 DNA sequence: TGTGCCAGCAGCTTTATGGGCAGAGCCACGCACCAAGAGACCCAGTACTTC. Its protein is CASSFMGRATHQETQYF.